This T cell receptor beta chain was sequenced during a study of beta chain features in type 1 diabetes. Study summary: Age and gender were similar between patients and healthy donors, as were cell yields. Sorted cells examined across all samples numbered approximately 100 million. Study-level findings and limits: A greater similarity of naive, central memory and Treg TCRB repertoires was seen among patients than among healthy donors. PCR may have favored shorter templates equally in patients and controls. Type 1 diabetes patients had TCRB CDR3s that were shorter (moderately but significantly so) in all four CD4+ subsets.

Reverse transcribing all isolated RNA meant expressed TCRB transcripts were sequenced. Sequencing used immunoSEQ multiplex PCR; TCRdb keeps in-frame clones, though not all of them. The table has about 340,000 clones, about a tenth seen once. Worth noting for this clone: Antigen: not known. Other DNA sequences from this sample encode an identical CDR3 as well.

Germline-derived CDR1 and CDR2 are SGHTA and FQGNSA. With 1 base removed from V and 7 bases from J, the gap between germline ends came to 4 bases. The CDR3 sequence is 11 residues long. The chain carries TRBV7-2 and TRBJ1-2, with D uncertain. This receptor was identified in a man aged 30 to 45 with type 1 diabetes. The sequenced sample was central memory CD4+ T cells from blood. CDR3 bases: TGTGCCAGCAGCTTAGGTGGTGGCTACACCTTC. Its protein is CASSLGGGYTF.